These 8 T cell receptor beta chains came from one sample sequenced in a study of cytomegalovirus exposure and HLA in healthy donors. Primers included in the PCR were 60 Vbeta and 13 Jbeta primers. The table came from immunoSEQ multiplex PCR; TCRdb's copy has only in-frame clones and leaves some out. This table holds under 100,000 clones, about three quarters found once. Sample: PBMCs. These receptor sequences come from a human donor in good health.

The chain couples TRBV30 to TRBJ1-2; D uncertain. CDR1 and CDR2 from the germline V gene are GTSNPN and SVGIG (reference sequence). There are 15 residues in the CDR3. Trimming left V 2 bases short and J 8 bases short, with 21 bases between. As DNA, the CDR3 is TGTGCCTGGAGTCTACGGGGTATATGGAGACCGGGCTACACCTTC. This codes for CAWSLRGIWRPGYTF.

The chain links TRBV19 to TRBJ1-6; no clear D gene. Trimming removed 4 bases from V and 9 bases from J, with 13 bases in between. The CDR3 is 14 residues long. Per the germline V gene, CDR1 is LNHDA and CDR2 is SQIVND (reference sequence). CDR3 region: CASSRAENISPLHF. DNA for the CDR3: TGTGCCAGTAGTAGGGCCGAAAACATTTCACCCCTCCACTTT.

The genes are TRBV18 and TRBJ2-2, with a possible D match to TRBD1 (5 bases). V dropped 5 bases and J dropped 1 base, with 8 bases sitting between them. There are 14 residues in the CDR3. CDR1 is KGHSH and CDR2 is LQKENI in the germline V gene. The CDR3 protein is CASSVQGNTGELFF. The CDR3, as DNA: TGTGCCAGCTCAGTTCAGGGGAACACCGGGGAGCTGTTTTTT.

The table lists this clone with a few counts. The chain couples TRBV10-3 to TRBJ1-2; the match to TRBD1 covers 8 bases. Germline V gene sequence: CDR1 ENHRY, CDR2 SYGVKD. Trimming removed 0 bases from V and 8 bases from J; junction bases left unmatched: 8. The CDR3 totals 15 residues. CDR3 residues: CAISESGQGVKGYTF. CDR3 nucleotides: TGTGCCATCAGTGAGTCAGGACAGGGCGTTAAGGGCTACACCTTC.

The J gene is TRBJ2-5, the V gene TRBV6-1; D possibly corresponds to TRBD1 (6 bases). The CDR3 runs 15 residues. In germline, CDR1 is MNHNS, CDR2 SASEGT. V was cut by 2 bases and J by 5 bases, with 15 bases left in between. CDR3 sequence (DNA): TGTGCCAGCAGTGAATCCTACAGGGCCCTGGAGACCCAGTACTTC. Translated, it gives CASSESYRALETQYF.

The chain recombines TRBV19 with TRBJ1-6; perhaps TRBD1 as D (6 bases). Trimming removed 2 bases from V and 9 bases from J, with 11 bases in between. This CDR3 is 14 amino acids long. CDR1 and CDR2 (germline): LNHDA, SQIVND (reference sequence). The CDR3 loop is CASSIQGIGSPLHF. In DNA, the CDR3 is TGTGCCAGTAGTATACAGGGGATTGGTTCACCCCTCCACTTT. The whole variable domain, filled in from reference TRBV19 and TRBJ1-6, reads DGGITQSPKYLFRKEGQNVTLSCEQNLNHDAMYWYRQDPGQGLRLIYYSQIVNDFQKGDIAEGYSVSREKKESFPLTVTSAQKNPTAFYLCASSIQGIGSPLHFGNGTRLTVT.

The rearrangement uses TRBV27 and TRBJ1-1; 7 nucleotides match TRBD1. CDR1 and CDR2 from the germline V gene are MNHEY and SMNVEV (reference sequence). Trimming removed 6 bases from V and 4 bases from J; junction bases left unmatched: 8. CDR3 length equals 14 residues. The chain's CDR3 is CASSATGSVTEAFF. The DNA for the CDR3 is TGTGCCAGCAGCGCGACAGGGTCCGTCACTGAAGCTTTCTTT.

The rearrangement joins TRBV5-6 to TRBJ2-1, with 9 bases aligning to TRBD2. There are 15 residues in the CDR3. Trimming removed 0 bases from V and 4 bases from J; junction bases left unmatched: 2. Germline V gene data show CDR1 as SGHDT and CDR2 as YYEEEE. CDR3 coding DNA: TGTGCCAGCAGCTTGGGACTAGCGGATTACAATGAGCAGTTCTTC. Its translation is CASSLGLADYNEQFF.